The source of this T cell receptor (beta chain) is a study of CD8 T cells in ankylosing spondylitis. Study-level points and caveats: A TCR beta motif made of several highly homologous variants seemed typical of ankylosing spondylitis blood. Enrichment of disease-linked clones was reportedly significant in matched ankylosing spondylitis synovial fluid.

With respect to this clonotype: Its target is unknown.

The CDR3 is made up of 16 amino acids. V gave up 0 bases and J gave up 5 bases, with 16 bases separating them. CDR1 SGHRS and CDR2 YFSETQ come from the germline V gene. TCR beta libraries were made by quantitative 5'-RACE with molecular barcodes. TCRdb processed the 5' RACE reads anew with MiXCR; each CDR3 protein has one entry. The sample comprises approximately 260,000 distinct CDR3 sequences, over 15% of which are singletons, and about a third rests with the top ten. The clonotype was recovered from a male donor with ankylosing spondylitis or in good health (not recorded which). Sequencing input: blood, either unsorted or a sorted T cell fraction (not recorded which). The rearrangement joins TRBV5-1 to TRBJ2-3, with D possibly matching TRBD2 (5 bases). The CDR3 sequence: CASSLDAGEAGDTQYF. The CDR3 nucleotides read TGCGCCAGCAGCTTGGACGCGGGTGAAGCTGGAGATACGCAGTATTTT.